Reported below is one T cell receptor (beta chain). The sample belongs to a study of OX40 agonist ivuxolimab in advanced cancers. The CDR3 has 13 residues. The germline V gene encodes CDR1 MDHEN and CDR2 SYDVKM. Between the trimmed V and J ends, which lost 3 bases and 5 bases, there was a span of 9 bases. The assay was immunoSEQ multiplex PCR, and TCRdb's table has in-frame clones only and misses some. The sample carries about 64,000 clones, roughly nine tenths recorded once. The sequencing used CD4+ or CD8+ T cells sorted from blood, collected in a trial of the OX40 agonist ivuxolimab. The V call is TRBV28, the J call TRBJ2-3, with a tentative D call TRBD2 (6 bases). The TCR originated in an adult with an advanced solid tumor such as melanoma, head and neck, liver or kidney cancer. CDR3 region: CASSLAGKDTQYF. The CDR3 DNA is TGTGCCAGCAGTTTGGCGGGGAAAGATACGCAGTATTTT.